The 25 T cell receptor beta chains in this list originate from one sample, sequenced in a study of blood T cell repertoires in COVID-19. Libraries were prepared by immunoSEQ multiplex PCR; TCRdb keeps only in-frame clonotypes and omits some of them. The sample has around 78,000 clones; around four fifths are singletons. The source material was peripheral blood. These receptors were obtained from a human donor in a cohort sampled during active COVID-19.

The gene calls are TRBV30 and TRBJ2-3, with 14 nucleotides matching TRBD2. The V gene's germline CDR1 is GTSNPN and CDR2 SVGIG (reference sequence). V lost 3 bases, J lost 13 bases, and 9 bases stayed unmatched. The CDR3 is 14 amino acids. The CDR3 is CAWSRTSGGLTEYF. The CDR3 DNA sequence: TGTGCCTGGAGCCGGACTAGCGGGGGGCTCACGGAGTATTTT. The variable domain in full, completed from reference TRBV30 and TRBJ2-3, reads SQTIHQWPATLVQPVGSPLSLECTVEGTSNPNLYWYRQAAGRGLQLLFYSVGIGQISSEVPQNLSASRPQDRQFILSSKKLLLSDSGFYLCAWSRTSGGLTEYFGPGTRLTVL.

This chain joins TRBV30 and TRBJ1-6, with D possibly being TRBD1 (5 bases). CDR1 is GTSNPN, CDR2 SVGIG, per germline (reference sequence). The CDR3 length is 14 residues. The V and J ends lost 4 bases and 4 bases respectively, with 11 bases between them. The CDR3 DNA reads as TGTGCCTGGACCGGTAGGGGATATAATTCACCCCTCCACTTT. It translates to CAWTGRGYNSPLHF.

J is TRBJ2-3 and V is TRBV20-1; TRBD2 matches at 9 bases. The germline gives CDR1 DFQATT, CDR2 SNEGSKA (reference sequence). The CDR3 totals 16 residues. V dropped 3 bases and J dropped 8; count of bases not matched to a gene: 15. The CDR3 loop reads CSASLERGVFPSTQYF. In nucleotides, the CDR3 is TGCAGTGCTAGTTTGGAGCGGGGGGTTTTTCCAAGTACGCAGTATTTT.

The chain uses TRBV9 and TRBJ2-6; tentative D call: TRBD1 (6 bases). Trimming removed 4 bases at V and 2 bases at J, with 13 bases between. The CDR3 consists of 16 residues. Germline V gene sequence: CDR1 SGDLS, CDR2 YYNGEE. The CDR3, as DNA: TGTGCCAGCAGCCCTAACCCAGGGGCTGGGGCCAACGTCCTGACTTTC. This translates into CASSPNPGAGANVLTF.

This chain joins TRBV6-1 and TRBJ1-2; a weak D match, TRBD1 (6 bases). Germline loops: CDR1 MNHNS, CDR2 SASEGT. The V and J ends lost 2 bases and 2 bases respectively, with 12 bases between them. There are 15 residues in the CDR3. CDR3 DNA sequence: TGTGCCAGCAGTGAACTGCGGGGGGCAAACTATGGCTACACCTTC. This gives the protein CASSELRGANYGYTF.

This clone was seen more than once but under ten times. V gene TRBV21-1 combines with J gene TRBJ2-1; TRBD1 is the table's D call, not checked against the DNA. TRBV21-1 is termed a pseudogene. The CDR3 is 10 amino acids. CDR3 bases: TGTGCCAGCAGAGGACAGATGGGGTTCTTC. Translation: CASRGQMGFF.

The chain links TRBV5-1 to TRBJ2-3; D is undetermined. This CDR3 is built from 14 residues. V was shortened by 0 bases and J by 4 bases, with 9 bases between the two germline ends. Germline V lookup: CDR1 SGHRS, CDR2 YFSETQ. This CDR3 reads CASSLAVSPDTQYF. The CDR3 DNA follows: TGCGCCAGCAGCTTGGCCGTTAGTCCAGATACGCAGTATTTT.

This chain connects TRBV11-2 to TRBJ1-2; D call uncertain. Trimming shortened V by 1 base and J by 8 bases, and 11 bases separated the two germline ends. The CDR3 has 13 amino acids. Germline CDR1 SGHAT, CDR2 FQNNGV. The CDR3 sequence: CASSLAPGGGYTF. In nucleotides, the CDR3 is TGTGCCAGCAGCTTAGCCCCGGGAGGCGGCTACACCTTC.

The chain recombines TRBV5-1 with TRBJ2-2; D is possibly TRBD1 (5 bases). The germline V and J ends were trimmed by 1 base and 2 bases, with 9 bases remaining between them. The CDR3 sequence is 15 residues long. In germline, CDR1 is SGHRS, CDR2 YFSETQ. DNA of the CDR3: TGCGCCAGCAGCTTGAAGCAGGGTAACACCGGGGAGCTGTTTTTT. Translated: CASSLKQGNTGELFF.

This chain uses TRBV6-2 or TRBV6-3 with TRBJ1-6, with TRBD1 matching 12 bases. The CDR3 is 15 amino acids. With V trimmed by 4 bases and J by 8 bases, 3 bases remained unmatched. Germline V gives CDR1 MNHEY, CDR2 SVGEGT. The CDR3 reads CASSSGTGGYSPLHF. DNA of the CDR3: TGTGCCAGCAGTTCCGGGACAGGGGGCTATTCACCCCTCCACTTT.

The chain recombines TRBV27 with TRBJ2-7; no firm D call. V was pared by 6 bases and J by 0 bases, with 18 bases between. The CDR3 is 16 amino acids. The germline CDR1 and CDR2 sequences are MNHEY and SMNVEV (reference sequence). The CDR3 DNA reads TGTGCCAGCAGAATTCTCGGGTTACATGCCTCCTACGAGCAGTACTTC. It specifies CASRILGLHASYEQYF.

V gene TRBV5-5 combines with J gene TRBJ2-7, with D unclear. The V end lost 4 bases, the J end lost 2 bases, and 16 bases lay between the germline ends. The CDR3 consists of 15 residues. Per the germline V gene, CDR1 is SGHKS and CDR2 is YYEKEE (reference sequence). CDR3 sequence reads: CASSLAAGTTYEQYF. The CDR3 coding sequence is TGTGCCAGCAGCCTGGCGGCAGGAACAACCTACGAGCAGTACTTC.

This rearrangement joins TRBV9 to TRBJ2-2, with 7 bases lining up with TRBD1. V shed 2 bases and J 0 bases; nucleotides not matched to a gene: 1. The CDR3 covers 15 residues. Germline V gene data show CDR1 as SGDLS and CDR2 as YYNGEE. CDR3 DNA sequence: TGTGCCAGCAGCGTTGGACAGGCGAACACCGGGGAGCTGTTTTTT. It codes for CASSVGQANTGELFF.

This chain joins TRBV18 and TRBJ2-5; maybe TRBD1 (5 bases). Per the germline V gene, CDR1 is KGHSH and CDR2 is LQKENI. Between the trimmed V and J ends, which lost 0 bases and 1 base, there was a span of 12 bases. The CDR3 spans 16 residues. The CDR3 region has the DNA TGTGCCAGCTCACCACCTTTGGTAACAGGCCAAGAGACCCAGTACTTC. It yields the protein CASSPPLVTGQETQYF.

This sequence joins TRBV7-2 and TRBJ1-2; the D gene is possibly TRBD1 (6 bases). CDR3 length: 13 amino acids. Germline loops: CDR1 SGHTA, CDR2 FQGNSA. V lost 5 bases to trimming and J lost 4 bases, with 11 bases between them. CDR3 sequence (DNA): TGTGCCAGCAGCCCTGACAGGTTCTATGGCTACACCTTC. Translating it yields CASSPDRFYGYTF. The complete variable domain, with remaining parts taken from reference TRBV7-2 and TRBJ1-2, reads GAGVSQSPSNKVTEKGKDVELRCDPISGHTALYWYRQSLGQGLEFLIYFQGNSAPDKSGLPSDRFSAERTGGSVSTLTIQRTQQEDSAVYLCASSPDRFYGYTFGSGTRLTVV.

The rearrangement joins TRBV11-2 to TRBJ2-7; no reliable D call. Germline V gene sequence: CDR1 SGHAT, CDR2 FQNNGV. The CDR3 loop spans 11 amino acids. Trimming removed 4 bases from V and 3 bases from J, with 4 bases in between. The CDR3 nucleotides are TGTGCCAGCAGCTCGGGCTACGAGCAGTACTTC. This gives the protein CASSSGYEQYF.

This chain connects TRBV3-1 (or the pseudogene TRBV3-2) to TRBJ2-7; 9 positions agree with TRBD2. This CDR3 spans 15 amino acids. V was pared by 4 bases and J by 7 bases, with 11 bases of the junction left unmatched. CDR1 LGHDT and CDR2 YNNKEL come from the germline V gene (reference sequence). The CDR3 region has the DNA TGTGCCAGCAGCCGCGTCTCGGGACTAGCTGGGGAGCAGTACTTC. It is translated as CASSRVSGLAGEQYF.

This sequence joins TRBV5-4 and TRBJ2-7, with TRBD1 as a possible D gene (6 bases). V lost 4 bases and J lost 6, with 17 bases in between. Germline CDR1 reads SGHNT; CDR2 reads YYREEE (reference sequence). CDR3 length: 14 amino acids. The CDR3 region has the DNA TGTGCCAGCAGCCGACAGGACCGCGTGGCCGAGCAGTACTTC. Protein product: CASSRQDRVAEQYF.

This clone came up once. V and J are TRBV5-4 and TRBJ1-5, with 7 bases that match TRBD1. The germline gives CDR1 SGHNT, CDR2 YYREEE (reference sequence). The CDR3 runs to 13 residues. The V segment lost 4 bases and the J segment 6 bases; nucleotides outside the gene matches: 4. The CDR3 nucleotides are TGTGCCAGCAGCGCGGGACAGTCTCAGCCCCAGCATTTT. As protein: CASSAGQSQPQHF. The full variable domain, rest sourced from reference TRBV5-4 and TRBJ1-5, is ETGVTQSPTHLIKTRGQQVTLRCSSQSGHNTVSWYQQALGQGPQFIFQYYREEENGRGNFPPRFSGLQFPNYSSELNVNALELDDSALYLCASSAGQSQPQHFGDGTRLSIL.

This clone was seen a handful of times. This chain uses TRBV30 with TRBJ1-1; D gene uncertain. The CDR3 is made up of 13 amino acids. The V gene lost 0 bases and the J gene lost 8 bases, with 13 bases spanning the gap. CDR1 GTSNPN and CDR2 SVGIG come from the germline V gene (reference sequence). This CDR3 is CAWSVSRVSEAFF. The CDR3 DNA reads as TGTGCCTGGAGTGTATCGAGGGTTTCAGAAGCTTTCTTT.

This sequence joins TRBV7-9 and TRBJ2-5, with D possibly matching TRBD1 (5 bases). The CDR3 length is 15 residues. CDR1 and CDR2 from the germline V gene are SEHNR and FQNEAQ (reference sequence). V dropped 5 bases and J dropped 2 bases, with 15 bases sitting between them. Written as DNA, the CDR3 is TGTGCCAGCAGCCAGGGATCCGGTGTACAAGAGACCCAGTACTTC. Translation: CASSQGSGVQETQYF.

This chain joins TRBV18 and TRBJ2-7; TRBD2 might be the D (6 bases). The CDR3 runs 14 residues. The germline V and J ends were trimmed by 4 bases and 5 bases, with 15 bases remaining between them. Germline V lookup: CDR1 KGHSH, CDR2 LQKENI. The CDR3 DNA reads TGTGCCAGCTCACGAACCGGGACTCGCGACGAGCAGTACTTC. This codes for CASSRTGTRDEQYF.

The rearrangement links TRBV5-1 to TRBJ2-2; possibly TRBD1 for D (6 bases). CDR3 length: 14 residues. The germline gives CDR1 SGHRS, CDR2 YFSETQ. Trimming stripped 1 base from V and 7 bases from J, with 11 bases between. The CDR3 is CASSLRTENGELFF. In DNA form, the CDR3 reads TGCGCCAGCAGCTTGAGGACAGAAAACGGGGAGCTGTTTTTT.

This clone is a singleton in its sample. The V gene is TRBV2, the J gene TRBJ1-5; TRBD1 aligns across 9 bases. The CDR3 spans 15 residues. J gave up 6 bases and V 6 bases, and 9 bases lay outside the gene matches. Per the germline V gene, CDR1 is SNHLY and CDR2 is FYNNEI. The DNA of the CDR3 is TGTGCCAGCAGAGGACGGACAGGGGCAATTCAGCCCCAGCATTTT. Translated, it gives CASRGRTGAIQPQHF.

The chain couples TRBV5-6 to TRBJ1-1; D remains ambiguous. The CDR3 totals 12 residues. V dropped 0 bases and J dropped 7 bases, with 7 bases sitting between them. Germline V gives CDR1 SGHDT, CDR2 YYEEEE. CDR3: CASSLGSFEAFF. The CDR3 DNA reads as TGTGCCAGCAGCTTGGGTTCATTTGAAGCTTTCTTT.